This T cell receptor beta chain came from a study of blood T cell repertoires in COVID-19. Study background: Acute and convalescent COVID-19 samples came from the United States, Italy and Spain.

Per germline, CDR1 SQVTM and CDR2 ANQGSEA. The V gene lost 5 bases and the J gene lost 0 bases, with 10 bases spanning the gap. This CDR3 spans 13 amino acids. Profiled with immunoSEQ multiplex PCR; TCRdb holds only in-frame clones, not every one. The table records around 150,000 clones, roughly 76% of them present only once. The material sequenced was peripheral blood. This chain joins TRBV29-1 and TRBJ1-1; D perhaps matches TRBD1 (5 bases). The source of this sequence is a woman aged 45-65 years with active or convalescent COVID-19. This CDR3 reads CSVLEQVNTEAFF. In DNA, the CDR3 is TGCAGCGTTCTCGAACAGGTGAACACTGAAGCTTTCTTT.